Presented here are 8 T cell receptor beta chains from one specimen sequenced in a study of blood T cells in healthy people across ages. A second 7 to 11 cycle PCR used barcoded and J-beta primers. TCRdb used MiXCR to reprocess the 5' RACE reads, holding one entry per CDR3 protein. The table has under 2,000,000 distinct CDR3 sequences, around 48% seen once. Sequenced: blood. These receptors were obtained from a woman between 40 and 55 years old in good health.

The rearrangement links TRBV4-2 to TRBJ2-1; D gene unclear. This CDR3 region has 14 residues. V lost 5 bases and J 8 bases, leaving 16 bases between the germline ends. Germline CDR1 and CDR2: LGHNA and YNFKEQ. The CDR3 loop is CASSERSPVHEQFF. CDR3 DNA: TGTGCCAGCAGCGAAAGAAGTCCGGTCCATGAGCAGTTCTTC.

The chain is built from TRBV4-2 and TRBJ1-1; D unresolved. The length of the CDR3 is 17 residues. The V end lost 0 bases, the J end lost 4 bases, and 18 bases lay between the germline ends. CDR1 and CDR2 (germline): LGHNA, YNFKEQ. CDR3 nucleotide sequence: TGTGCCAGCAGCCAAGATCCCGCTGGGATCGCGTTCACTGAAGCTTTCTTT. This gives the protein CASSQDPAGIAFTEAFF.

The sample holds a few counts of this clonotype. V gene TRBV20-1 combines with J gene TRBJ2-7; 9 bases match TRBD2. Germline lookup yields CDR1 DFQATT and CDR2 SNEGSKA (reference sequence). The length of the CDR3 is 12 residues. V trimming: 4 bases; J trimming: 6 bases; junction bases outside the gene matches: 4. DNA of the CDR3: TGCAGTGCTATGCGGGGGGGCGGCGAGCAGTACTTC. Its protein is CSAMRGGGEQYF.

The chain uses TRBV6-5 and TRBJ1-2, with unresolved D. Germline CDR1 is MNHEY and CDR2 is SVGAGI. V was shortened by 0 bases and J by 4 bases, with 9 bases between the two germline ends. The CDR3 is 14 residues long. The CDR3, as DNA: TGTGCCAGCAGTTACTCGAATGTTGGCTATGGCTACACCTTC. Encoded protein: CASSYSNVGYGYTF.

This clonotype showed up many times. The chain has TRBV29-1 and TRBJ2-5; TRBD2 is a possible D gene (6 bases). The CDR3 contains 12 residues. Germline V lookup: CDR1 SQVTM, CDR2 ANQGSEA. V lost 4 bases, J lost 6 bases, and 12 bases lay in between. The CDR3 nucleotides read TGCAGCGTTGGTGTTGGCGGGAAGACCCAGTACTTC. As protein: CSVGVGGKTQYF.

A few counts support this clonotype. The CDR3 here is CASRTRGDTQYF. CDR3 bases: TGTGCCAGCAGGACTCGGGGAGATACGCAGTATTTT. J is TRBJ2-3 and V is TRBV2; maybe TRBD2 (5 bases). Germline lookup yields CDR1 SNHLY and CDR2 FYNNEI. V lost 6 bases and J lost 5, with 9 bases in between. The CDR3 is 12 residues long. The full variable domain, completed using reference TRBV2 and TRBJ2-3, is EPEVTQTPSHQVTQMGQEVILRCVPISNHLYFYWYRQILGQKVEFLVSFYNNEISEKSEIFDDQFSVERPDGSNFTLKIRSTKLEDSAMYFCASRTRGDTQYFGPGTRLTVL.

Regarding this clonotype: Germline is not matched at one junction end, which may reflect a read error. This rearrangement joins TRBV24-1 to TRBJ2-3; D call uncertain. In germline, CDR1 is KGHDR, CDR2 SFDVKD. This CDR3 contains 13 residues. This CDR3 reads CVTSDLKFDTQYF. CDR3 nucleotide sequence: TGTGTCACCAGTGATTTGAAGTTTGATACGCAGTATTTT.

This clonotype was detected only once. The rearrangement links TRBV20-1 to TRBJ2-7, with D possibly being TRBD1 (6 bases). The V gene lost 5 bases and the J gene lost 6 bases, with 11 bases spanning the gap. From germline, CDR1 is DFQATT and CDR2 SNEGSKA (reference sequence). The CDR3 loop spans 11 amino acids. The CDR3 DNA follows: TGCAGTGCTCCCAGGGGATCCGAGCAGTACTTC. Its protein product is CSAPRGSEQYF.